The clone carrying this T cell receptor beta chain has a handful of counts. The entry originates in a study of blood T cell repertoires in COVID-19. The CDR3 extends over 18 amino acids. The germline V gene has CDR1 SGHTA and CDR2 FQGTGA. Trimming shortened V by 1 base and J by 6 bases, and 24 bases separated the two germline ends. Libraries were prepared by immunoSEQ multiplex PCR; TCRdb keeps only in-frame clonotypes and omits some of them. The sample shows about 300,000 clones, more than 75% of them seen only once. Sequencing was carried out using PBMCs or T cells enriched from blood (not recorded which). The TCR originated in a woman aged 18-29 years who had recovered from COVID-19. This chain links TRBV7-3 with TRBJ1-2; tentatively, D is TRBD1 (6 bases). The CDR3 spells CASSLMGGQRLKVHGYTF. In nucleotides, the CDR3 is TGTGCCAGCAGCTTAATGGGTGGACAGCGATTAAAGGTCCATGGCTACACCTTC.